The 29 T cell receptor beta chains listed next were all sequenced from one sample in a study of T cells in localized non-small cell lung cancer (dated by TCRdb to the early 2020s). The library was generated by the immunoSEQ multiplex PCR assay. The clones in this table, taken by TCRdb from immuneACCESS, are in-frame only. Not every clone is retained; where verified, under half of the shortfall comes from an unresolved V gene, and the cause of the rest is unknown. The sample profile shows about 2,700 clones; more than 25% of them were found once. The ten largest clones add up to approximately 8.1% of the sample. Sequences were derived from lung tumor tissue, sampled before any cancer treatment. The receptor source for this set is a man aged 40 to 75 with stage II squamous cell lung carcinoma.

CDR3 sequence reads: CASSESINTDTQYF. In DNA, the CDR3 is TGCGCCAGCAGTGAGTCGATCAACACAGATACGCAGTATTTT. The chain combines TRBV10-1 with TRBJ2-3; D unclear. Trimming took 0 bases from V and 2 from J, leaving 6 bases between them. The germline gives CDR1 WNHNN, CDR2 SYGVQD (reference sequence). The CDR3 runs to 14 residues.

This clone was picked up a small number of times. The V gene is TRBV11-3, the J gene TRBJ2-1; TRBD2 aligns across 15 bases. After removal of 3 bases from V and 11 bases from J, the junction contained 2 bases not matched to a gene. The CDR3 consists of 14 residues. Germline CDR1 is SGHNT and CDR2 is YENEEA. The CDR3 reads CASSFGTSGGKQFF. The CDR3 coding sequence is TGTGCCAGCAGCTTCGGGACTAGCGGGGGGAAGCAGTTCTTC.

CDR3 loop: CASSEGTDLRGYTF. The CDR3 DNA is TGTGCCAGCAGTGAGGGGACAGACCTTCGGGGCTACACCTTC. This chain uses TRBV25-1 with TRBJ1-2, with 7 bases that match TRBD1. V shed 3 bases and J 8 bases; nucleotides not matched to a gene: 9. CDR1 is MGHDK and CDR2 is SYGVNS in the germline V gene. The CDR3 consists of 14 residues.

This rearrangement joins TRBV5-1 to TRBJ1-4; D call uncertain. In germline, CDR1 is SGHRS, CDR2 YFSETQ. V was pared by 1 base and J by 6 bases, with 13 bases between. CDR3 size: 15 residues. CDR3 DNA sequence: TGCGCCAGCAGCTTGAAGGGTTCGGGTTATGAAAAACTGTTTTTT. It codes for CASSLKGSGYEKLFF.

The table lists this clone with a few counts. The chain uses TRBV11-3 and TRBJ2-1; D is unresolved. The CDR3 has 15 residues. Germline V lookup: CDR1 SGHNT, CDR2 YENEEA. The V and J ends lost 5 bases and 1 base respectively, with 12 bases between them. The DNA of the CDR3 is TGTGCCAGCAGCCCCCGTTTTGCTTCCTACAATGAGCAGTTCTTC. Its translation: CASSPRFASYNEQFF.

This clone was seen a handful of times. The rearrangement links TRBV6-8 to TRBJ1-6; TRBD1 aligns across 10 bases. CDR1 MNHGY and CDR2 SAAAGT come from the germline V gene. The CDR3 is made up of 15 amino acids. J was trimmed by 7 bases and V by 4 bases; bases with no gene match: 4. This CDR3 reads CASSWGDRGNSPLHF. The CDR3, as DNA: TGTGCCAGCAGTTGGGGGGACAGGGGAAATTCACCCCTCCACTTT.

CDR3 in amino acids: CASSRTGAGGMNEQFF. For the CDR3, the DNA is TGTGCCAGCAGCCGTACCGGGGCGGGAGGAATGAATGAGCAGTTCTTC. V gene TRBV16 combines with J gene TRBJ2-1, with TRBD2 matching over 8 bases. This CDR3 has 16 amino acids. V shed 4 bases and J 7 bases; nucleotides not matched to a gene: 12. In germline, CDR1 is KGHSY, CDR2 FQNENV.

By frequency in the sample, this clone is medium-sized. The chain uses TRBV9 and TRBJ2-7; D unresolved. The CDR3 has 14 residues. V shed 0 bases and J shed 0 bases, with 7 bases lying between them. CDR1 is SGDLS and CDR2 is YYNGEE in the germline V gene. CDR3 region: CASSVESFSYEQYF. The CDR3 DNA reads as TGTGCCAGCAGCGTAGAGTCTTTCTCCTACGAGCAGTACTTC.

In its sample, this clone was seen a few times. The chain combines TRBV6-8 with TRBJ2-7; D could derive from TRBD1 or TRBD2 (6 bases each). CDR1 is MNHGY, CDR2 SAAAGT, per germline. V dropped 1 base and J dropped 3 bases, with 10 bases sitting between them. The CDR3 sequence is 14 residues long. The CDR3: CASSYLGGGYEQYF. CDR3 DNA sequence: TGTGCCAGCAGTTACTTGGGGGGCGGCTACGAGCAGTACTTC.

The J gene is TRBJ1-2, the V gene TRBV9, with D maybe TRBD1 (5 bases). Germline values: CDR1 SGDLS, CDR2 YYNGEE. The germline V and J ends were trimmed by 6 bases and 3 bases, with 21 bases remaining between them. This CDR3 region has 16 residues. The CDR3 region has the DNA TGTGCCAGCACCCCGAGGCTCGGGGGAAAGCACTATGGCTACACCTTC. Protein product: CASTPRLGGKHYGYTF.

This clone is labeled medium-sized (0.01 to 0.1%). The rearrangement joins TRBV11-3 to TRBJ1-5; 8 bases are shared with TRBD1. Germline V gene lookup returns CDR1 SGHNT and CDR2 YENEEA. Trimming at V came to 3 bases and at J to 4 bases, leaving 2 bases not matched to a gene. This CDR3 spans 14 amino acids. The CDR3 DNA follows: TGTGCCAGCAGCTTCGACAGGGGAAATCAGCCCCAGCATTTT. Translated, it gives CASSFDRGNQPQHF.

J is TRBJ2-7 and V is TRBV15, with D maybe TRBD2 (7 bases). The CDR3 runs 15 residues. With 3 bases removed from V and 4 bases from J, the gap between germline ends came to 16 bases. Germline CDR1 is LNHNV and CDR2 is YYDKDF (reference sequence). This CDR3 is CATSRGGTREYEQYF. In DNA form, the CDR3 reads TGTGCCACCAGCAGGGGGGGGACACGAGAATACGAGCAGTACTTC.

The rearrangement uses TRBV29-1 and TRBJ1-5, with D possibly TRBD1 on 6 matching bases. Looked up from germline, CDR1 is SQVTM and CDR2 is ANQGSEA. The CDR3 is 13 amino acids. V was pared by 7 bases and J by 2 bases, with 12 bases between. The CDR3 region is CSAGGGGNQPQHF. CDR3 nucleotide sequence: TGCAGCGCTGGAGGGGGGGGCAATCAGCCCCAGCATTTT.

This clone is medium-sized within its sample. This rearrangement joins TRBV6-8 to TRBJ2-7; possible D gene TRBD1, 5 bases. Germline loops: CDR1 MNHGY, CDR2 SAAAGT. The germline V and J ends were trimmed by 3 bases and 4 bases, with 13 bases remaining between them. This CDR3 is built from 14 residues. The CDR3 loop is CASSYLGQGYEQYF. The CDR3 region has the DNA TGTGCCAGCAGTTATCTCGGGCAGGGTTACGAGCAGTACTTC.

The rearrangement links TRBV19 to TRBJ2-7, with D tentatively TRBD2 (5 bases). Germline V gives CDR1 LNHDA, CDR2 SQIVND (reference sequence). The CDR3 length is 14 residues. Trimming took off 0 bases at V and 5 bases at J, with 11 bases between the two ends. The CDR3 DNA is TGTGCCAGTAGTATAGATCGGGCTAGCAACGAGCAGTACTTC. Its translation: CASSIDRASNEQYF.

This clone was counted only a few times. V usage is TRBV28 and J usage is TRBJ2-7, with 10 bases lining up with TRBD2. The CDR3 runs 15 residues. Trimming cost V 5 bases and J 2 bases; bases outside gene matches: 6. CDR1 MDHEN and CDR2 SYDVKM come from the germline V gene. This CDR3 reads CASSSEREGTYEQYF. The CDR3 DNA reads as TGTGCCAGCAGTAGTGAGCGGGAGGGCACCTACGAGCAGTACTTC.

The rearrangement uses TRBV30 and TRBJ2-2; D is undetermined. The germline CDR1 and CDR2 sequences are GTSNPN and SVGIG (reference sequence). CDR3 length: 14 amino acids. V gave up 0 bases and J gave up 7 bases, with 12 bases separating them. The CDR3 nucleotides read TGTGCCTGGAGTGTACAGTTACTCGGCGGGGAGCTGTTTTTT. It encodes CAWSVQLLGGELFF. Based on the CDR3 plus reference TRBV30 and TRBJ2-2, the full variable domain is SQTIHQWPATLVQPVGSPLSLECTVEGTSNPNLYWYRQAAGRGLQLLFYSVGIGQISSEVPQNLSASRPQDRQFILSSKKLLLSDSGFYLCAWSVQLLGGELFFGEGSRLTVL.

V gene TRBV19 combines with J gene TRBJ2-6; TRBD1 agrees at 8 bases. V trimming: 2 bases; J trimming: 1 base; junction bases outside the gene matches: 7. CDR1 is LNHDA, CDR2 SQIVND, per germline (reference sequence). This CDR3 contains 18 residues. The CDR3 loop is CASSISRTGLSGANVLTF. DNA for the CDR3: TGTGCCAGTAGTATAAGTAGGACAGGGCTTTCTGGGGCCAACGTCCTGACTTTC.

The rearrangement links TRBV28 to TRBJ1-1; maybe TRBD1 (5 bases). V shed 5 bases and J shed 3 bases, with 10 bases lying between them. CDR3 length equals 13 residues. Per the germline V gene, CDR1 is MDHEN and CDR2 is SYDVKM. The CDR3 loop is CASSPGPHTEAFF. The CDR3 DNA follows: TGTGCCAGCAGTCCGGGACCTCACACTGAAGCTTTCTTT.

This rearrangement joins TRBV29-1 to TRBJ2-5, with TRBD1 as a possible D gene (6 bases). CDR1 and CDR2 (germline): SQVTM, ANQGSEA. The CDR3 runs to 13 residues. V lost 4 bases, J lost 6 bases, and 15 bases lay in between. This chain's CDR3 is CSVGGGGGQTQYF. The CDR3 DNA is TGCAGCGTTGGTGGGGGCGGCGGACAGACCCAGTACTTC.

The CDR3 bases are TGCAGCGTCGGGGCAGGAGGCCTTGAGACCCAGTACTTC. Protein sequence: CSVGAGGLETQYF. The chain combines TRBV29-1 with TRBJ2-5; possibly TRBD1 or TRBD2 for D (5 bases each). Looked up from germline, CDR1 is SQVTM and CDR2 is ANQGSEA. The CDR3 length is 13 residues. The V gene lost 6 bases and the J gene lost 5 bases, with 16 bases spanning the gap.

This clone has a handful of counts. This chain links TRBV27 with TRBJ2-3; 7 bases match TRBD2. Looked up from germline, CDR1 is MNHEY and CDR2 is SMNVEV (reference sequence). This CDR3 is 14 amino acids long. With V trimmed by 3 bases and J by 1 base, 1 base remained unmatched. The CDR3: CASSFTSGTDTQYF. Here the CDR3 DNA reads TGTGCCAGCAGTTTTACTAGCGGCACAGATACGCAGTATTTT.

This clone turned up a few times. The CDR3 nucleotides read TGTGCCAGCAGCTTGGGCACACTGAGCGGGGGCGGAGGCTACACCTTC. As protein: CASSLGTLSGGGGYTF. The chain is built from TRBV11-3 and TRBJ1-2; a weak D match, TRBD1 (6 bases). Germline V lookup: CDR1 SGHNT, CDR2 YENEEA. Trimming removed 3 bases at V and 8 bases at J, with 22 bases between. This CDR3 spans 16 amino acids.

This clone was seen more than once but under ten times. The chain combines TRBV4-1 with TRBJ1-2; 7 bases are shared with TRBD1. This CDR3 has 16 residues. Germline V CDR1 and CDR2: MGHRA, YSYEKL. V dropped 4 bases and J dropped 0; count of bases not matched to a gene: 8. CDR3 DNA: TGCGCCAGCAGCCGCCGAACAGGGGAACCTAACTATGGCTACACCTTC. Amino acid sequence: CASSRRTGEPNYGYTF.

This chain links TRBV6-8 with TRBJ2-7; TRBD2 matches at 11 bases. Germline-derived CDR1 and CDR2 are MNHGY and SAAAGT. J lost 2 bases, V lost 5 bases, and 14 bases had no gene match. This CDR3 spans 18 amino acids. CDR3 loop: CASSRNPLTSGATYEQYF. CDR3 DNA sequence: TGTGCCAGCAGTCGCAACCCGTTGACTAGCGGGGCGACCTACGAGCAGTACTTC.

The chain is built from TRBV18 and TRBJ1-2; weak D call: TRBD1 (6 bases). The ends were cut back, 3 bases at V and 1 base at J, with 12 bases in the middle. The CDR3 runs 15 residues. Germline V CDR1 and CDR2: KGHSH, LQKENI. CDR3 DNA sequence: TGTGCCAGCTCACCTTCGTCAGGGGTTAACTATGGCTACACCTTC. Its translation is CASSPSSGVNYGYTF.

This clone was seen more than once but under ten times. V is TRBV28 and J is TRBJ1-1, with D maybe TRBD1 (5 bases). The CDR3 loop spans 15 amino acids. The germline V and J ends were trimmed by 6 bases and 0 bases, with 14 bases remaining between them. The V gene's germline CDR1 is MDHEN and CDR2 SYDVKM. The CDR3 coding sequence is TGTGCCAGCAGCTTGCAGGGTTACTTGAACACTGAAGCTTTCTTT. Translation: CASSLQGYLNTEAFF. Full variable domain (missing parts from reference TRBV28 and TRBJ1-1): DVKVTQSSRYLVKRTGEKVFLECVQDMDHENMFWYRQDPGLGLRLIYFSYDVKMKEKGDIPEGYSVSREKKERFSLILESASTNQTSMYLCASSLQGYLNTEAFFGQGTRLTVV.

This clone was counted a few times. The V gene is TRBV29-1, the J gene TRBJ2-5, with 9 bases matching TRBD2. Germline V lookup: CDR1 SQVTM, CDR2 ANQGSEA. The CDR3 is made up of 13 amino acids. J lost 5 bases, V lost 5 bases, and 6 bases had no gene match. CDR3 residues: CSVKASGMETQYF. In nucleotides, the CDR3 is TGCAGCGTTAAGGCTAGCGGGATGGAGACCCAGTACTTC.

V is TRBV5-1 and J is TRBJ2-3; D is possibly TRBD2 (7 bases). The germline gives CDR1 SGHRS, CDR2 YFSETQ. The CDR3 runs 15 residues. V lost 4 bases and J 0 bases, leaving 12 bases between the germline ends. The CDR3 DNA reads TGCGCCAGCAGCGGAAGGGGGGGGAGCACAGATACGCAGTATTTT. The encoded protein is CASSGRGGSTDTQYF.